This entry concerns a single T cell receptor beta chain. Its antigen remains unknown. The record originates from a study of vaccination effects on CD4 cells after COVID-19. Antigen-specific CD4+ T cells expanded by the ViraFEST assay with viral peptide pools were then sequenced. A roughly ten-day culture period preceded the isolation of CD4+ T cells. As their vaccination, participants received two doses of either BNT162b2 or mRNA-1273. Germline values: CDR1 MGHDK, CDR2 SYGVNS. This CDR3 is built from 11 residues. V lost 11 bases and J 7 bases, leaving 14 bases between the germline ends. Sequencing used immunoSEQ multiplex PCR; TCRdb keeps in-frame clones, though not all of them. The sample comprises roughly 24,000 clones, under 80% of which are singletons, and approximately 20% rests with the top ten.

The origin of this receptor is a human donor who received a COVID-19 vaccine. The chain is built from TRBV25-1 and TRBJ1-1; TRBD1 might be the D (5 bases). The input for sequencing was CD4+ T cells from PBMCs cultured with HCoV-NL63 spike peptides, taken after COVID-19 vaccination. CDR3 coding DNA: TGTGCCTCCCAGGGTTTCAGTGAAGCTTTCTTT. This sequence encodes CASQGFSEAFF.